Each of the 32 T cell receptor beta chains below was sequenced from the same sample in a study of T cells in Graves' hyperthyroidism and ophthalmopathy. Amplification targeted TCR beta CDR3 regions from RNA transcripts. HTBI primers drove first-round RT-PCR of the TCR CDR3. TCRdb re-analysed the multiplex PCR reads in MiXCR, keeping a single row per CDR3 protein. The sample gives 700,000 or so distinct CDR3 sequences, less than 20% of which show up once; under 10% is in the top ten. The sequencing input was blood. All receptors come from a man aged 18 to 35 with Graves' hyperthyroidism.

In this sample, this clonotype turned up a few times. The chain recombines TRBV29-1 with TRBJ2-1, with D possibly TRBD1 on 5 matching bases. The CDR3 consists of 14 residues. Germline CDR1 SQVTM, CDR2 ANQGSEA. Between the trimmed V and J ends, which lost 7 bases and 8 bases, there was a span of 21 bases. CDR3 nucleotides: TGCAGCGCCCGAACGTGGCAGGGTCCGGATGAGCAGTTCTTC. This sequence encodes CSARTWQGPDEQFF.

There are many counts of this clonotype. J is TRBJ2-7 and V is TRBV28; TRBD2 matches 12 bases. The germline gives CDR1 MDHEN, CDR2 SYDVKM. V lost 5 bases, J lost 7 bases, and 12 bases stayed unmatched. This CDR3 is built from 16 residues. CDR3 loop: CASSLLGGLAGREQYF. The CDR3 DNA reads TGTGCCAGCAGTCTCTTAGGAGGACTAGCGGGACGTGAGCAGTACTTC.

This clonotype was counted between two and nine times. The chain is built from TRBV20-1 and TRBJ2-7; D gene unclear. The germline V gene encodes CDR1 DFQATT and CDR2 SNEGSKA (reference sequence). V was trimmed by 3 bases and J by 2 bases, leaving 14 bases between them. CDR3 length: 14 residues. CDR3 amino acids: CSARAAPHPYEQYF. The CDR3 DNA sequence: TGCAGTGCTAGGGCAGCGCCCCATCCCTACGAGCAGTACTTC.

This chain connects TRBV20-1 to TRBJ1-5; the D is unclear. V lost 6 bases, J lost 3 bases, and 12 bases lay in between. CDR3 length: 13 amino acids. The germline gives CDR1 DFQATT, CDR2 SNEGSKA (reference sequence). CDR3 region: CSAPLGNNQPQHF. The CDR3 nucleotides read TGCAGTGCCCCATTGGGAAACAATCAGCCCCAGCATTTT.

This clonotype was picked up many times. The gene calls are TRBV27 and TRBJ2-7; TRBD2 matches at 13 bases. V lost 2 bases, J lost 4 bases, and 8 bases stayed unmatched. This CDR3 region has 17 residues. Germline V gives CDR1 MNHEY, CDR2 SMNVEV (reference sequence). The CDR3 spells CASSLSAWTSGSYEQYF. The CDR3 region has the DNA TGTGCCAGCAGTTTAAGTGCGTGGACTAGCGGGAGTTACGAGCAGTACTTC.

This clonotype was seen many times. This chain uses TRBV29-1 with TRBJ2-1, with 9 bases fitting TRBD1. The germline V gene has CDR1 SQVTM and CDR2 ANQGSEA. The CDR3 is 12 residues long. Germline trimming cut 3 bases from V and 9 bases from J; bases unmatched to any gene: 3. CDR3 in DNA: TGCAGCGTTGACCCGGGACAGGGTGAGCAGTTCTTC. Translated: CSVDPGQGEQFF.

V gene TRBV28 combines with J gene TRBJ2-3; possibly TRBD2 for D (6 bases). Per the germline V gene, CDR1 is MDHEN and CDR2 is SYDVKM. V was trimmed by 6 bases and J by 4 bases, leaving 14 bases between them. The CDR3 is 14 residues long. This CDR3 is CASSLGTFSDTQYF. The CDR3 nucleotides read TGTGCCAGCAGCCTCGGGACTTTCTCAGATACGCAGTATTTT.

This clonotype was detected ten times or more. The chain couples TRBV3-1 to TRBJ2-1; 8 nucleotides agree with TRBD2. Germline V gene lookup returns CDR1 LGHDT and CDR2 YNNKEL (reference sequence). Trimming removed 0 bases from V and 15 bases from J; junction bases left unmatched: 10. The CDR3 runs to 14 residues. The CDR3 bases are TGTGCCAGCAGCCAAGAAGGTGGACTAGCAGGGTTGTTCTTC. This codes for CASSQEGGLAGLFF.

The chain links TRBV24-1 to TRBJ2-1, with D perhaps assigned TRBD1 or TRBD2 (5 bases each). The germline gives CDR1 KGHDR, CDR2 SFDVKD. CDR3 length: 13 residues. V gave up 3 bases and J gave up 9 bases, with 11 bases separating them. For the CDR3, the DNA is TGTGCCACCAGTGATGAGGGACGGATTGAGCAGTTCTTC. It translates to CATSDEGRIEQFF.

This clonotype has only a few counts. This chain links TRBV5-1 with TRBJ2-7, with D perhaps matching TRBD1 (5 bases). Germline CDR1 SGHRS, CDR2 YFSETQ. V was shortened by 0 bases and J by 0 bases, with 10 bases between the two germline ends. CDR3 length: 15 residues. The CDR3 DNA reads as TGCGCCAGCAGCTTGGGTTCGCAGGGCTCCTACGAGCAGTACTTC. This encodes CASSLGSQGSYEQYF.

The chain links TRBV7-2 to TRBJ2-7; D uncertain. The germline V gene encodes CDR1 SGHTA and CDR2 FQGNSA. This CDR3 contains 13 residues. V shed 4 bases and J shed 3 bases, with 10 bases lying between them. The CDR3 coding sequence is TGTGCCAGCAGCTCAAGACGGTACTACGAGCAGTACTTC. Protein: CASSSRRYYEQYF.

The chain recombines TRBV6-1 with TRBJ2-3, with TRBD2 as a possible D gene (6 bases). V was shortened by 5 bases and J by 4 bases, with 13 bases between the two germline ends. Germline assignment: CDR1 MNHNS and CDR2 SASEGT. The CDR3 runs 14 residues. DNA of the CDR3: TGTGCCAGCAGTTACGGAGGGAGCGCAGATACGCAGTATTTT. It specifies CASSYGGSADTQYF.

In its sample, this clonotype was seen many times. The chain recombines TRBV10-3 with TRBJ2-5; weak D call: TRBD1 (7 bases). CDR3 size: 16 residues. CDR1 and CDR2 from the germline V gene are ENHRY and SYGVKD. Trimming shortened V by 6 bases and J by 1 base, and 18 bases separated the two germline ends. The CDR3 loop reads CAIRRLVAGGQETQYF. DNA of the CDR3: TGTGCCATCAGGCGACTAGTGGCAGGGGGCCAAGAGACCCAGTACTTC.

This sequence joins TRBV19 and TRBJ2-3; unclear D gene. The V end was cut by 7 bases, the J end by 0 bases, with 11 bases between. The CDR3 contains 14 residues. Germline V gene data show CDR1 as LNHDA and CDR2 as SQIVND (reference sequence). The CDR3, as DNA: TGTGCCAGTACCGCTAGTTTCAGCACAGATACGCAGTATTTT. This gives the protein CASTASFSTDTQYF.

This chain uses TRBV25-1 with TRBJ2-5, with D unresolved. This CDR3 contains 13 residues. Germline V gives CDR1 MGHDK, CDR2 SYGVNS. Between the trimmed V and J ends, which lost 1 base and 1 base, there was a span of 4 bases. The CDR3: CASSELPQETQYF. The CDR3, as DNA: TGTGCCAGCAGTGAATTACCCCAAGAGACCCAGTACTTC.

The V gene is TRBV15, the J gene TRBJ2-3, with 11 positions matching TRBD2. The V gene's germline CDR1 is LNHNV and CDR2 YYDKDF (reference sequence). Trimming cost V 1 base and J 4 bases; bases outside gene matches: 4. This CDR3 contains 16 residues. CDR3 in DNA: TGTGCCACCAGCAGAGGAAATAGCGGGAGGGCAGATACGCAGTATTTT. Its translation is CATSRGNSGRADTQYF.

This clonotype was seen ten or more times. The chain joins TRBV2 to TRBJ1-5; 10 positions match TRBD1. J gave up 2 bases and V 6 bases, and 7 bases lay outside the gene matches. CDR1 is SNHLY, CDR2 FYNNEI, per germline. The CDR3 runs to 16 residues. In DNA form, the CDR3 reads TGTGCCAGCAGCCGGGGGGGGACAGGGGGCAATCAGCCCCAGCATTTT. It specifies CASSRGGTGGNQPQHF.

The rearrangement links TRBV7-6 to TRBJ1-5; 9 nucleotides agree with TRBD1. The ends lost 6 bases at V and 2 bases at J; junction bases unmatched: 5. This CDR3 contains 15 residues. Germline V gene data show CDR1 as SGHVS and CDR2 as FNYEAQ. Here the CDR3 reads CASSVWTGGNQPQHF. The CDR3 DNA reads TGTGCCAGCAGTGTTTGGACAGGGGGCAATCAGCCCCAGCATTTT.

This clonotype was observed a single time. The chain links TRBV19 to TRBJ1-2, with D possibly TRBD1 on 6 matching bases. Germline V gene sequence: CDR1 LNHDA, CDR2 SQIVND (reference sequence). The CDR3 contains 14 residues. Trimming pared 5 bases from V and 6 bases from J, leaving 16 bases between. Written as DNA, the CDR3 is TGTGCCAGTAGTTTATCAGACAGGTACCATGGCTACACCTTC. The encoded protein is CASSLSDRYHGYTF. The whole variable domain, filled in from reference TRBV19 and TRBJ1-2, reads DGGITQSPKYLFRKEGQNVTLSCEQNLNHDAMYWYRQDPGQGLRLIYYSQIVNDFQKGDIAEGYSVSREKKESFPLTVTSAQKNPTAFYLCASSLSDRYHGYTFGSGTRLTVV.

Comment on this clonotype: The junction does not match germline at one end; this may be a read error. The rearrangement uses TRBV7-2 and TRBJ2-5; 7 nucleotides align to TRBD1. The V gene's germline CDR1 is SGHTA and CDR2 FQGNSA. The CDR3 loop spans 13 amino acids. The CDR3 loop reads CASSQRRDSRTNF. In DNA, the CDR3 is TGTGCCAGCAGCCAGCGACGGGACAGCCGAACGAACTTC. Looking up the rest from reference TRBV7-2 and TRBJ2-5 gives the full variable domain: GAGVSQSPSNKVTEKGKDVELRCDPISGHTALYWYRQSLGQGLEFLIYFQGNSAPDKSGLPSDRFSAERTGGSVSTLTIQRTQQEDSAVYLCASSQRRDSRTNFGPGTRLLVL.

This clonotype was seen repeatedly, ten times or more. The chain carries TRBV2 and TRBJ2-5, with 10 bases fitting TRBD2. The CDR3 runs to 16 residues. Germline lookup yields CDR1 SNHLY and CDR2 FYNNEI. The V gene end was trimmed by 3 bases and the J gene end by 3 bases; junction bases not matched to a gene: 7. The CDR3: CASSDPLAGVEETQYF. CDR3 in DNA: TGTGCCAGCAGTGACCCCCTAGCGGGAGTCGAAGAGACCCAGTACTTC.

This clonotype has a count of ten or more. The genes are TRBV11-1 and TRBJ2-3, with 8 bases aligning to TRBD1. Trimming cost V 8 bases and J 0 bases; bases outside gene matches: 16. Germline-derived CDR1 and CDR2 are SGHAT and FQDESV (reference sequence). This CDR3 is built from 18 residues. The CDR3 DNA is TGTGCCAGCCTGGAAGCCGGGACAGGTCCGACTAGCACAGATACGCAGTATTTT. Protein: CASLEAGTGPTSTDTQYF.

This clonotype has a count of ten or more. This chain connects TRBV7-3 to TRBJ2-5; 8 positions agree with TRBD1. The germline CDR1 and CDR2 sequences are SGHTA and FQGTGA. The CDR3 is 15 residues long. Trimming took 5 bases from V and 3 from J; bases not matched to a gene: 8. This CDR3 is CASSPTGVGEETQYF. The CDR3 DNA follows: TGTGCCAGCAGCCCGACAGGGGTGGGGGAAGAGACCCAGTACTTC.

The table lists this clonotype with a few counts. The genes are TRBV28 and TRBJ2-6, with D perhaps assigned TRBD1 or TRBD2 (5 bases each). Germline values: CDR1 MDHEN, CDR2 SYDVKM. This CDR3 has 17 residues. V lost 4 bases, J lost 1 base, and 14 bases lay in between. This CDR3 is CASSSPGGRSGANVLTF. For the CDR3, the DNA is TGTGCCAGCAGTTCCCCTGGGGGAAGGTCTGGGGCCAACGTCCTGACTTTC.

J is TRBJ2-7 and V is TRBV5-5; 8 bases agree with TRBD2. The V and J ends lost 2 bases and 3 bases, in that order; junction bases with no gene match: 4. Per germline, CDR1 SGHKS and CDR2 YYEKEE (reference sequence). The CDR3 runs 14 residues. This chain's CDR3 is CASSFREGGYEQYF. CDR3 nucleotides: TGTGCCAGCAGCTTTCGGGAGGGGGGCTACGAGCAGTACTTC.

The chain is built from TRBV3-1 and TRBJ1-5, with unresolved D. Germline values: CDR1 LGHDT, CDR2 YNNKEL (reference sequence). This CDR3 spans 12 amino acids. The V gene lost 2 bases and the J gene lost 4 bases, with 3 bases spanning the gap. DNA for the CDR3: TGTGCCAGCAGCCAACAAAATCAGCCCCAGCATTTT. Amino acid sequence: CASSQQNQPQHF.

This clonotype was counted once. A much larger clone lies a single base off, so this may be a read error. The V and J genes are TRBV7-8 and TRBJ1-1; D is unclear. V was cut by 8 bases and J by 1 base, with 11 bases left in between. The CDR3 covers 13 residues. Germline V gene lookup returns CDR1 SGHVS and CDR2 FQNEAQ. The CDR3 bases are TGTGCCAGCCTCCAGTCAAGGAACACTGAAGCTTTCTTT. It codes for CASLQSRNTEAFF.

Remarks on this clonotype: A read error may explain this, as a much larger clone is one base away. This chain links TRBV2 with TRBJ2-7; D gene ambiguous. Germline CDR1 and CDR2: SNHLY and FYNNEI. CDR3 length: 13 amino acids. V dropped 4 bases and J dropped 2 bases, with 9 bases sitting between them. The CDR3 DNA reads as TGTGCCAGCAGTGTAACCAGACCCTACGAGCAGTACTTC. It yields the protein CASSVTRPYEQYF.

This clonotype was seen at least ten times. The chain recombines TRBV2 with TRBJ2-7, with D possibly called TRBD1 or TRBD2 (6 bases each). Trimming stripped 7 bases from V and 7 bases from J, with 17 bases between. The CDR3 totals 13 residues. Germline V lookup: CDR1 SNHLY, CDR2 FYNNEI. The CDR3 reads CASTRGPEREQYF. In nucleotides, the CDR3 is TGTGCCAGCACTCGGGGGCCTGAGAGGGAGCAGTACTTC.

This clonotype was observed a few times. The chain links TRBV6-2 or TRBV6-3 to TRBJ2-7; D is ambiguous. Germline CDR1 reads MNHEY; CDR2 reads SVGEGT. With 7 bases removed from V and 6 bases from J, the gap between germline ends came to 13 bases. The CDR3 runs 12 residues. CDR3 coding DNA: TGTGCCAGCACCGAACCGGTTGGCGAGCAGTACTTC. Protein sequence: CASTEPVGEQYF.

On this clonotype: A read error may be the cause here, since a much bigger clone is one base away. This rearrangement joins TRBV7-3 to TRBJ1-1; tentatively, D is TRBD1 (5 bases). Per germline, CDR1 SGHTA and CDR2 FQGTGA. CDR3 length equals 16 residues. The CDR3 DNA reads TGTGCCAGCAGCGACGGGGGGGTGGGGTTGGACACTGGAGCTTTCTTT. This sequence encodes CASSDGGVGLDTGAFF. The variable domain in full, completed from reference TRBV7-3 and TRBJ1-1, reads GAGVSQTPSNKVTEKGKYVELRCDPISGHTALYWYRQSLGQGPEFLIYFQGTGAADDSGLPNDRFFAVRPEGSVSTLKIQRTERGDSAVYLCASSDGGVGLDTGAFFGQGTRLTVV.

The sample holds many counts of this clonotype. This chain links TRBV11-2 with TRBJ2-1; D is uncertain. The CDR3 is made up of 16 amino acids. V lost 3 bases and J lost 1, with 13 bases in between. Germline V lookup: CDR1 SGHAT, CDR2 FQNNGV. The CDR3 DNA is TGTGCCAGCAGCTTTCGGAGCATCGGTTCCTACAATGAGCAGTTCTTC. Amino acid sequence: CASSFRSIGSYNEQFF.